Listed below are T cell receptor beta chains from one sample, sequenced in a study of blood T cell repertoires in COVID-19. Here immunoSEQ multiplex PCR was the method, and the copy in TCRdb shows in-frame clones only, minus some. The sample has about 260,000 clones; more than 70% are singletons. Sequenced input: PBMCs or T cells enriched from blood (not recorded which). All receptors derive from a woman aged 45-65 years who had recovered from COVID-19. Each CDR3 is given with its conserved first and last residue. A D gene is named only where the DNA matches it firmly. Rows give clone size only sometimes, using once, few, many, or a class for an expanded clone.

V gene	J gene	D gene	clone size	CDR3 DNA	CDR3 protein
TRBV6-2/TRBV6-3	TRBJ2-1	TRBD2	.	TGTGCCAGCAGCCTAGCGGAGGACAATGAGCAGTTCTTC	CASSLAEDNEQFF
TRBV7-2	TRBJ2-5	TRBD2	.	TGTGCCAGCAGCGCAGGACTAGCGGGGTGGGAGACCCAGTACTTC	CASSAGLAGWETQYF
TRBV13	TRBJ1-2	TRBD1	.	TGTGCCAGCAGCTTAGGGGGACAGTTTAAATATGGCTACACCTTC	CASSLGGQFKYGYTF
TRBV27	TRBJ2-1	.	.	TGTGCCAGCACACCCGGACAGAGCAATGAGCAGTTCTTC	CASTPGQSNEQFF
TRBV19	TRBJ2-7	TRBD2	many	TGTGCCAGTAGCCGGACTAGCGGGAGATTGTACTTC	CASSRTSGRLYF
TRBV5-1	TRBJ1-4	TRBD1	.	TGCGCCAGCAGCCGAGGGGCCCAGGGGGCAGTTGGTGAAAAACTGTTTTTT	CASSRGAQGAVGEKLFF
TRBV6-1	TRBJ1-2	.	.	TGTGCCAGCAGTGAAGCGCAGGGCCCGTACGGCTACACCTTC	CASSEAQGPYGYTF
TRBV27	TRBJ2-1	TRBD2	.	TGTGCCAGCAGTTTACAGACTAGCGGGAGGGGAAATGAGCAGTTCTTC	CASSLQTSGRGNEQFF
TRBV14	TRBJ1-2	.	.	TGTGCCAGCAGCCAAGATCGAGGGAACTATGGCTACACCTTC	CASSQDRGNYGYTF
TRBV27	TRBJ1-3	.	.	TGTGCCAGCAGTTTCTCGGTCTCTGGAAACACCATATATTTT	CASSFSVSGNTIYF
TRBV6-4	TRBJ1-2	TRBD1	.	TGTGCCAGCAGTCCCGACAGGGGGCTTAGTGGCTACACCTTC	CASSPDRGLSGYTF
TRBV11-2	TRBJ2-5	TRBD2	once	TGTGCCAGCAGCCGTTTAATAGCGGGGGGACTGGAGACCCAGTACTTC	CASSRLIAGGLETQYF
TRBV15	TRBJ2-7	TRBD1	.	TGTGCCACCAGGAGACAGGGCGTCTACGAGCAGTACTTC	CATRRQGVYEQYF
TRBV12-5	TRBJ2-1	TRBD2	.	TGTGCTAGTGGTTCGACTAGCGGGAACCTCAATGAGCAGTTCTTC	CASGSTSGNLNEQFF
TRBV11-2	TRBJ2-7	.	.	TGTGCCAGCAGCTCGAGGACACCCTGGGAGCAGTACTTC	CASSSRTPWEQYF
TRBV19	TRBJ2-1	.	.	TGTGCCAGTAGTAATGTACTACGCAAGAATGAGCAGTTCTTC	CASSNVLRKNEQFF
TRBV3-1/TRBV3-2	TRBJ2-7	TRBD2	.	TGTGCCAGCAGCCAAGATAGGAGGACTAGCGGGAGTGGGTACGAGCAGTACTTC	CASSQDRRTSGSGYEQYF
TRBV5-1	TRBJ2-2	TRBD1	.	TGCGCCAGCAGCTTGACAGGGGATCAAACCGGGGAGCTGTTTTTT	CASSLTGDQTGELFF
TRBV7-3	TRBJ2-1	TRBD1	once	TGTGCCAGCAGCTCGACAGGGCCCCACAATGAGCAGTTCTTC	CASSSTGPHNEQFF
TRBV3-1/TRBV3-2	TRBJ2-7	.	.	TGTGCCAGCAGCCAAGATGGGGCCAGGTCCTACGAGCAGTACTTC	CASSQDGARSYEQYF
TRBV6-1	TRBJ2-7	TRBD2	.	TGTGCCAGCAGTGAAGAGGGACTAGCGGGTTACGAGCAGTACTTC	CASSEEGLAGYEQYF
TRBV11-2	TRBJ1-5	.	.	TGTGCCAGCAGCCGTGGGGGGGGCCGTAATCAGCCCCAGCATTTT	CASSRGGGRNQPQHF
TRBV15	TRBJ1-4	TRBD1	.	TGTGCCACCAGCAGAGTTCAGGGGGCGCAGGAAAAACTGTTTTTT	CATSRVQGAQEKLFF
TRBV6-2/TRBV6-3	TRBJ1-5	.	.	TGTGCCAGCAGTTATGGAGTGAGTAGCAATCAGCCCCAGCATTTT	CASSYGVSSNQPQHF
TRBV7-8	TRBJ2-7	.	.	TGTGCCAGCAGCTCCTACGGGACTCCCGGGATTTACGAGCAGTACTTC	CASSSYGTPGIYEQYF
TRBV27	TRBJ2-5	.	few	TGTGCCAGCAACCCCCGCCGGGGGAAGGGGGAGACCCAGTACTTC	CASNPRRGKGETQYF
TRBV2	TRBJ2-5	TRBD1	.	TGTGCCACTAAGGGCGGATCACAGGGGTCCTTGGAGACCCAGTACTTC	CATKGGSQGSLETQYF
TRBV2	TRBJ2-3	.	.	TGTGCCAGCAGTGAAGACGGTTACCCCACAGATACGCAGTATTTT	CASSEDGYPTDTQYF
TRBV6-6	TRBJ2-2	TRBD1	.	TGTGCCAGCAGGCGGGACAGGGGGTACCCCGGGGAGCTGTTTTTT	CASRRDRGYPGELFF
TRBV7-8	TRBJ2-5	TRBD2	few	TGTGCCAGCAGCTCAACCGGGACTAGCGAAAAGACCCAGTACTTC	CASSSTGTSEKTQYF
TRBV28	TRBJ2-7	TRBD1	.	TGTGCCAGCAGGCCCGGACAGGGGGCGAGGCAGTACTTC	CASRPGQGARQYF
TRBV7-2	TRBJ2-5	TRBD1	.	TGTGCCAGCAGCTTAGGGACAGGGGCTGTAGAGACCCAGTACTTC	CASSLGTGAVETQYF
TRBV11-2	TRBJ2-1	.	.	TGTGCCAGCAGCCCACAGGCGGCAGGGGTCGGCAATGAGCAGTTCTTC	CASSPQAAGVGNEQFF
TRBV28	TRBJ2-7	.	.	TGTGCCAGCAGTTTAGGGCTTGGAGGCGGCGAGCAGTACTTC	CASSLGLGGGEQYF
TRBV4-2	TRBJ2-6	.	.	TGTGCCAGCAGCCAAGACAGGCCCCCTGGGGCCAACGTCCTGACTTTC	CASSQDRPPGANVLTF
TRBV7-3	TRBJ2-3	.	.	TGTGCCAGCAGCTTAAACTCAGATACGCAGTATTTT	CASSLNSDTQYF